These T cell receptor beta chains were read from a single sample in a study of blood T cell repertoires in COVID-19. Measured with immunoSEQ multiplex PCR; TCRdb has only the in-frame clones, and not every one. The sample contains 81,000 or so clones, approximately 86% of which appear only once. Sample: peripheral blood. These receptors were collected from a woman aged 65 to 85 with active or convalescent COVID-19. Both conserved end residues are part of each CDR3. Each record gives: V gene, J gene, CDR3 protein.

>TRBV24-1|TRBJ2-1
CATSPGGLYNEQFF
>TRBV7-2|TRBJ1-4
CASSLVASGTSTNEKLFF
>TRBV3-1/TRBV3-2|TRBJ1-4
CASSQDREKLFF
>TRBV12-3/TRBV12-4|TRBJ2-7
CASSSLYMEQYF
>TRBV15|TRBJ1-1
CATSRNLNTEAFF
>TRBV7-9|TRBJ1-5
CASSLAGAGQPQHF
>TRBV6-1|TRBJ2-3
CASSGGLSEGPDTQYF
>TRBV2|TRBJ1-6
CASSDKTVYNSPLHF
>TRBV11-2|TRBJ1-2
CASSLGPYGYTF
>TRBV2|TRBJ1-2
CATSPEAGYTF
>TRBV5-4|TRBJ2-2
CASSARGPTNTGELFF
>TRBV2|TRBJ1-4
CASRGQTTNEKLFF
>TRBV11-2|TRBJ2-3
CASSLGGPTDTQYF
>TRBV15|TRBJ2-7
CATSRDRDREGGRSYEQYF
>TRBV10-3|TRBJ2-2
CAISTGVGDTGELFF
>TRBV2|TRBJ2-7
CASKERGYEQYF
>TRBV10-3|TRBJ2-1
CAISGALAGGNEQFF
>TRBV7-9|TRBJ2-7
CASSQRGLEVGQQYF
>TRBV21-1|TRBJ2-7
CASSKRGNSSYEQYF
>TRBV5-5|TRBJ1-4
CASSFPGQGAIGEKLFF
>TRBV7-8|TRBJ2-5
CASTPTGNAGSYQETQYF
>TRBV27|TRBJ1-2
CASSSGQGALVGYTF
>TRBV24-1|TRBJ2-7
CATSRGTREQYF
>TRBV28|TRBJ2-1
CASSLRGPRNEQFF
>TRBV18|TRBJ1-1
CASSPRGAGDTEAFF
>TRBV6-4|TRBJ2-1
CASSVRAYNEQFF
>TRBV2|TRBJ1-1
CASTGTGGAMNTEAFF
>TRBV5-1|TRBJ2-5
CASSLSTEETQYF
>TRBV6-1|TRBJ1-2
CASSETGRWGYTF
>TRBV6-1|TRBJ2-7
CASSEGPSIAYEQYF
>TRBV20-1|TRBJ2-3
CSASEGLVGRGDTQYF
>TRBV28|TRBJ1-2
CASSSGSPPGYTF
>TRBV11-2|TRBJ1-6
CASSLRDRLPLHF